Below, 25 T cell receptor beta chains from the same sample are listed, as sequenced in a study of T cell changes during pregnancy in multiple sclerosis. The assay was immunoSEQ multiplex PCR, and TCRdb's table has in-frame clones only and misses some. The sample consists of 100,000 or so clones, around 93% of them appearing once. This material consisted of peripheral blood, taken before pregnancy. All receptors come from a female donor with multiple sclerosis, enrolled in a pregnancy study.

The rearrangement uses TRBV9 and TRBJ2-3, with 7 bases identical to TRBD1. Germline trimming cut 3 bases from V and 2 bases from J; bases unmatched to any gene: 6. The CDR3 is 15 residues long. Germline CDR1 and CDR2: SGDLS and YYNGEE. Here the CDR3 reads CASSGSGTVTDTQYF. The CDR3 DNA sequence: TGTGCCAGCAGCGGATCCGGGACAGTCACAGATACGCAGTATTTT.

A remark on this clone: A junction boundary mismatches the germline segment, possibly from a read error. The J gene is TRBJ2-7, the V gene TRBV18; TRBD1 matches 7 bases. This CDR3 contains 18 residues. CDR1 is KGHSH, CDR2 LQKENI, per germline. CDR3 bases: TGTGCCAGCACACCAGGGACAGTCCGCTCAAGTGGATCCTACGAGCAGTACTTC. This encodes CASTPGTVRSSGSYEQYF.

J is TRBJ2-1 and V is TRBV5-1; 7 nucleotides align to TRBD2. The CDR3 consists of 14 residues. Germline CDR1 reads SGHRS; CDR2 reads YFSETQ. V was clipped by 6 bases and J by 5 bases; unmatched bases: 8. For the CDR3, the DNA is TGCGCCAGCAACCCGGGAGGCAAGAACAATGAGCAGTTCTTC. As protein: CASNPGGKNNEQFF.

CDR3 sequence (DNA): TGTGCCAGCGACCGGACAGACGATTGGCCGAACACCGGGGAGCTGTTTTTT. This encodes CASDRTDDWPNTGELFF. V usage is TRBV7-9 and J usage is TRBJ2-2; D is possibly TRBD1 (6 bases). This CDR3 spans 17 amino acids. Germline CDR1 reads SEHNR; CDR2 reads FQNEAQ (reference sequence). V lost 8 bases and J 0 bases, leaving 19 bases between the germline ends.

This sequence joins TRBV5-1 and TRBJ2-1; 9 nucleotides align to TRBD1. The CDR3 extends over 13 amino acids. Looked up from germline, CDR1 is SGHRS and CDR2 is YFSETQ. Here the CDR3 reads CAARGQGNNEQFF. CDR3 sequence (DNA): TGCGCAGCGAGGGGACAGGGAAACAATGAGCAGTTCTTC.

J is TRBJ2-1 and V is TRBV27; TRBD1 agrees at 7 bases. V shed 6 bases and J 3 bases; nucleotides not matched to a gene: 5. CDR3 length equals 14 residues. Germline-derived CDR1 and CDR2 are MNHEY and SMNVEV (reference sequence). The CDR3 sequence: CASSRGTVYNEQFF. CDR3 nucleotide sequence: TGTGCCAGCAGCCGTGGGACAGTCTACAATGAGCAGTTCTTC.

The CDR3 DNA is TGCGCCAGCAGCCAAGGAATCCTAGCGGGCCCGAGCTCCTACGAGCAGTACTTC. Protein: CASSQGILAGPSSYEQYF. V gene TRBV4-1 combines with J gene TRBJ2-7, with 8 nucleotides matching TRBD2. CDR3 size: 18 residues. The J segment lost 0 bases and the V segment lost 1 base, leaving 11 bases of the junction unmatched. Germline values: CDR1 MGHRA, CDR2 YSYEKL.

V and J are TRBV19 and TRBJ2-5, with 8 bases lining up with TRBD1. CDR3 length equals 17 residues. Trimming cost V 3 bases and J 5 bases; bases outside gene matches: 14. Germline V gives CDR1 LNHDA, CDR2 SQIVND (reference sequence). The CDR3 sequence is CASSMPVGQGRSETQYF. The CDR3 DNA follows: TGTGCCAGTAGTATGCCCGTTGGACAGGGTCGTTCGGAGACCCAGTACTTC.

The CDR3 bases are TGCGCCAGCAGCTTGACTAAAGAGTCGTCCCAGTACTTC. Protein sequence: CASSLTKESSQYF. The chain combines TRBV5-1 with TRBJ2-5; D gene ambiguous. This CDR3 is 13 amino acids long. The V end lost 1 base, the J end lost 9 bases, and 13 bases lay between the germline ends. Looked up from germline, CDR1 is SGHRS and CDR2 is YFSETQ.

The chain uses TRBV7-9 and TRBJ1-5; 7 bases fit TRBD1. The junction had 11 bases not matched to a gene; V was cut back by 6 bases and J by 9 bases. In germline, CDR1 is SEHNR, CDR2 FQNEAQ (reference sequence). There are 14 residues in the CDR3. DNA for the CDR3: TGTGCCAGCAGTCTCGACAGGGAGTTTGCGCCCCAGCATTTT. Protein sequence: CASSLDREFAPQHF.

This clone has just one count. This sequence joins TRBV28 and TRBJ1-2, with TRBD1 as a possible D gene (5 bases). CDR3 length: 15 residues. The germline gives CDR1 MDHEN, CDR2 SYDVKM. V was clipped by 5 bases and J by 2 bases, with 15 bases between them. The CDR3 reads CASSPFRGENYGYTF. In DNA, the CDR3 is TGTGCCAGCAGTCCCTTCCGGGGGGAAAACTATGGCTACACCTTC.

V is TRBV19 and J is TRBJ1-1, with TRBD1 matching 8 bases. Germline loops: CDR1 LNHDA, CDR2 SQIVND (reference sequence). V dropped 6 bases and J dropped 1; count of bases not matched to a gene: 7. The CDR3 loop spans 15 amino acids. The CDR3 nucleotides are TGTGCCAGTAGATGGGGACAGGCCGGGAACACTGAAGCTTTCTTT. Translation: CASRWGQAGNTEAFF.

CDR3 nucleotides: TGTGCCAGCAGCCAAGGACAGGGACCCTACGAGCAGTACTTC. This encodes CASSQGQGPYEQYF. The gene calls are TRBV14 and TRBJ2-7, with 7 nucleotides matching TRBD1. Unmatched junction bases numbered 2, after V lost 1 base and J lost 2 bases. The germline V gene has CDR1 SGHDN and CDR2 FVKESK. This CDR3 is built from 14 residues.

J is TRBJ2-7 and V is TRBV5-5; the match to TRBD1 covers 9 bases. CDR1 and CDR2 from the germline V gene are SGHKS and YYEKEE (reference sequence). V was clipped by 3 bases and J by 4 bases; unmatched bases: 5. CDR3 length: 14 amino acids. CDR3 nucleotides: TGTGCCAGCAGCTCCGGGACAGGGTGGTACGAGCAGTACTTC. This codes for CASSSGTGWYEQYF.

The chain links TRBV5-4 to TRBJ2-7, with 7 bases identical to TRBD1. This CDR3 region has 14 residues. J lost 2 bases, V lost 4 bases, and 6 bases had no gene match. Germline CDR1 and CDR2: SGHNT and YYREEE (reference sequence). DNA for the CDR3: TGTGCCAGCAGCCTACGGGACAGAGCCTACGAGCAGTACTTC. As protein: CASSLRDRAYEQYF.

The CDR3 nucleotides read TGTGCCTGGATGAAGGAGGGGAGCTATAATTCACCCCTCCACTTT. Protein product: CAWMKEGSYNSPLHF. The chain carries TRBV30 and TRBJ1-6; D may be TRBD1 (5 bases). Trimming left V 4 bases short and J 3 bases short, with 13 bases between. This CDR3 contains 15 residues. Looked up from germline, CDR1 is GTSNPN and CDR2 is SVGIG (reference sequence).

The rearrangement links TRBV6-5 to TRBJ1-3; no firm D call. CDR1 and CDR2 (germline): MNHEY, SVGAGI. V gave up 6 bases and J gave up 8 bases, with 14 bases separating them. CDR3 size: 13 residues. The CDR3 DNA reads as TGTGCCAGCAGGGAGGGCCTAAGGGACACCATATATTTT. This sequence encodes CASREGLRDTIYF.

This clone was seen more than once but under ten times. The rearrangement joins TRBV5-1 to TRBJ2-1; TRBD2 matches 10 bases. Losses at the gene ends were 4 bases for V and 4 bases for J; bases not matched to a gene: 14. Germline CDR1 is SGHRS and CDR2 is YFSETQ. This CDR3 comprises 18 residues. CDR3 in amino acids: CASSPLAGVGGIYNEQFF. Here the CDR3 DNA reads TGCGCCAGCAGCCCCCTAGCGGGAGTGGGGGGCATTTACAATGAGCAGTTCTTC.

V usage is TRBV2 and J usage is TRBJ2-7, with 7 bases fitting TRBD1. Trimming removed 4 bases from V and 0 bases from J; junction bases left unmatched: 3. CDR1 and CDR2 (germline): SNHLY, FYNNEI. The CDR3 is made up of 14 amino acids. The CDR3 nucleotides are TGTGCCAGCAGTGGTTGGGACAGCTCCTACGAGCAGTACTTC. Translated, it gives CASSGWDSSYEQYF.

The V call is TRBV9, the J call TRBJ1-1; D is unresolved. This CDR3 spans 15 amino acids. With 3 bases removed from V and 4 bases from J, the gap between germline ends came to 16 bases. Germline V gene data show CDR1 as SGDLS and CDR2 as YYNGEE. The CDR3 nucleotides read TGTGCCAGCAGCGACGCTGTAACGGGAGGCACTGAAGCTTTCTTT. Translated: CASSDAVTGGTEAFF.

The chain employs TRBV27 and TRBJ2-7, with TRBD2 as a possible D gene (5 bases). The CDR3 has 14 residues. Germline V gene lookup returns CDR1 MNHEY and CDR2 SMNVEV (reference sequence). The ends were cut back, 5 bases at V and 3 bases at J, with 14 bases in the middle. CDR3 sequence (DNA): TGTGCCAGCAGTGCGTCGGGAAGCCGCTACGAGCAGTACTTC. Protein: CASSASGSRYEQYF.

The J gene is TRBJ2-7, the V gene TRBV4-1, with 7 bases lining up with TRBD2. Germline loops: CDR1 MGHRA, CDR2 YSYEKL. This CDR3 is built from 16 residues. Germline trimming cut 0 bases from V and 3 bases from J; bases unmatched to any gene: 8. The CDR3 loop reads CASSQDGRENYYEQYF. The CDR3, as DNA: TGCGCCAGCAGCCAAGATGGGCGGGAGAACTACTACGAGCAGTACTTC.

J is TRBJ2-3 and V is TRBV6-6; D ambiguous. Germline CDR1 reads MNHNY; CDR2 reads SVGAGI (reference sequence). Trimming removed 5 bases at V and 1 base at J, with 13 bases between. The CDR3 length is 15 residues. The CDR3: CASSGWARGTDTQYF. CDR3 bases: TGTGCCAGCAGTGGGTGGGCGCGCGGCACAGATACGCAGTATTTT.

The chain uses TRBV7-6 and TRBJ2-1; no clear D gene. Trimming stripped 1 base from V and 5 bases from J, with 6 bases between. Germline lookup yields CDR1 SGHVS and CDR2 FNYEAQ. The CDR3 is made up of 13 amino acids. This CDR3 is CASSLGLNNEQFF. In DNA form, the CDR3 reads TGTGCCAGCAGCTTAGGGCTGAACAATGAGCAGTTCTTC.

The chain combines TRBV29-1 with TRBJ2-5, with 9 bases lining up with TRBD2. The CDR3 sequence is 18 residues long. CDR1 SQVTM and CDR2 ANQGSEA come from the germline V gene. In DNA, the CDR3 is TGCAGGAGGGGCGGGCAAGGGGCTAGCGGGACGGGGGGAGAGACCCAGTACTTC. Residues: CRRGGQGASGTGGETQYF.